By sample fraction, the clone carrying this T cell receptor beta chain is medium-sized. The entry originates in a study of T cell changes during pregnancy in multiple sclerosis. Germline assignment: CDR1 SNHLY and CDR2 FYNNEI. Trimming left V 5 bases short and J 6 bases short, with 16 bases between. CDR3 length equals 15 residues. Generated by immunoSEQ multiplex PCR, the TCRdb table keeps only in-frame clones and is missing some. The table shows about 36,000 clones, with about 89% occurring only once. The genes are TRBV2 and TRBJ2-2; D gene ambiguous. The specimen was CD8+ T cells from peripheral blood mononuclear cells, collected in the third trimester of pregnancy. The receptor was derived from a female donor with multiple sclerosis, enrolled in a pregnancy study. The CDR3 DNA reads as TGTGCCAGCAGTTCCGGAGAATTGTCACCCGGGGAGCTGTTTTTT. Translation: CASSSGELSPGELFF.